Below, 8 T cell receptor beta chains from the same sample are listed, as sequenced in a study of T cell repertoires in cytomegalovirus infection. TCRdb processed the reads anew with MiXCR; each CDR3 protein has one entry. The repertoire has about 300,000 distinct CDR3 sequences, about 9.2% of them found once; the top ten carry 2.5%. The sample consisted of PBMCs. These receptors all stem from a human donor in good health (CMV status not recorded). Some clones in this sample may be carry-over from other donors' samples.

The table lists this clonotype with a few counts. The chain recombines TRBV29-1 with TRBJ2-1, with 8 bases aligning to TRBD1. Germline-derived CDR1 and CDR2 are SQVTM and ANQGSEA. The V gene end was trimmed by 6 bases and the J gene end by 14 bases; junction bases not matched to a gene: 6. This CDR3 region has 10 residues. The CDR3 bases are TGCAGCGTCGCTGACAGGGGTGAGTTCTTC. Translating gives CSVADRGEFF.

This clonotype was observed a single time. This may be a read error, as it is one base from a much larger clone. This sequence joins TRBV10-3 and TRBJ1-5; no firm D call. Trimming shortened V by 4 bases and J by 3 bases, and 10 bases separated the two germline ends. Germline V gives CDR1 ENHRY, CDR2 SYGVKD. This CDR3 comprises 14 residues. CDR3 DNA: TGTGCCATCAGTGTGGGAGCTACCAATCAGCCCCAGCATTTT. Its protein product is CAISVGATNQPQHF.

This clonotype occurred many times. This rearrangement joins TRBV7-9 to TRBJ2-1; 9 nucleotides match TRBD1. Germline V gene data show CDR1 as SEHNR and CDR2 as FQNEAQ (reference sequence). The CDR3 runs to 16 residues. Germline trimming cut 6 bases from V and 6 bases from J; bases unmatched to any gene: 12. The CDR3 nucleotides read TGTGCCAGCAGAGACCCTTACAGGGGGCTTGGCAATGAGCAGTTCTTC. Its protein product is CASRDPYRGLGNEQFF.

This clonotype was seen repeatedly, ten times or more. The gene calls are TRBV7-2 and TRBJ2-7; TRBD2 aligns across 10 bases. CDR1 and CDR2 (germline): SGHTA, FQGNSA. V shed 5 bases and J 7 bases; nucleotides not matched to a gene: 2. CDR3 size: 12 residues. The CDR3 loop is CASSTTSGEQYF. CDR3 bases: TGTGCCAGCAGCACGACTAGCGGGGAGCAGTACTTC.

This clonotype was seen repeatedly, ten times or more. The CDR3 nucleotides read TGCAGTGGCTTTAGTGGAGGTTGGAATGAAAAACTGTTTTTT. This codes for CSGFSGGWNEKLFF. The chain uses TRBV20-1 and TRBJ1-4; D not resolved. In germline, CDR1 is DFQATT, CDR2 SNEGSKA (reference sequence). This CDR3 has 14 residues. V was shortened by 7 bases and J by 5 bases, with 17 bases between the two germline ends.

In its sample, this clonotype was seen many times. The chain recombines TRBV20-1 with TRBJ2-1; tentatively, D is TRBD2 (5 bases). Trimming cost V 2 bases and J 5 bases, with 22 bases left between them. The CDR3 runs 17 residues. Germline V lookup: CDR1 DFQATT, CDR2 SNEGSKA (reference sequence). The CDR3 protein is CSARREKVKKLNNEQFF. Written as DNA, the CDR3 is TGCAGTGCTAGAAGGGAGAAAGTTAAAAAATTAAACAATGAGCAGTTCTTC.

This clonotype has only a few counts. CDR3 loop: CASRGQGAGNTIYF. CDR3 DNA sequence: TGTGCCAGCAGGGGACAGGGGGCAGGAAACACCATATATTTT. The chain couples TRBV6-6 to TRBJ1-3; TRBD1 agrees at 12 bases. Trimming cost V 6 bases and J 4 bases; bases outside gene matches: 1. Germline V gives CDR1 MNHNY, CDR2 SVGAGI (reference sequence). The CDR3 has 14 amino acids.

This clonotype was observed a few times. V is TRBV29-1 and J is TRBJ1-2; TRBD1 aligns across 9 bases. The germline V gene encodes CDR1 SQVTM and CDR2 ANQGSEA. With 1 base clipped from V and 0 bases from J, the junction kept 3 bases outside the gene matches. The CDR3 is 15 amino acids. The CDR3 here is CSVEGTGGANYGYTF. CDR3 sequence (DNA): TGCAGCGTTGAAGGAACAGGGGGCGCTAACTATGGCTACACCTTC. Supplemented by reference TRBV29-1 and TRBJ1-2, the full variable domain reads SAVISQKPSRDICQRGTSLTIQCQVDSQVTMMFWYRQQPGQSLTLIATANQGSEATYESGFVIDKFPISRPNLTFSTLTVSNMSPEDSSIYLCSVEGTGGANYGYTFGSGTRLTVV.